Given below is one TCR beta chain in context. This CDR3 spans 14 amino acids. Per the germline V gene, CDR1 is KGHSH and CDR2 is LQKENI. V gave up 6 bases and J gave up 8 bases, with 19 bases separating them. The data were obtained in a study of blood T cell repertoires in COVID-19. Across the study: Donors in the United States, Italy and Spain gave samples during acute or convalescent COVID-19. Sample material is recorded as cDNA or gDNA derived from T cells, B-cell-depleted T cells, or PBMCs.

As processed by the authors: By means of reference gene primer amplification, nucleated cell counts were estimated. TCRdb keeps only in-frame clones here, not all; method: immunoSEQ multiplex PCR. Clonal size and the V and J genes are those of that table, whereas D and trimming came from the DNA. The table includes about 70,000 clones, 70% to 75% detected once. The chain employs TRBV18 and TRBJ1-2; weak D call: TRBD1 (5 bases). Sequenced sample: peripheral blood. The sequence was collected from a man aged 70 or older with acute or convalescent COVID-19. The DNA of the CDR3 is TGTGCCAGCTCTCCAGGGTCCGGGTTAAGCGGCTACACCTTC. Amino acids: CASSPGSGLSGYTF.